This TCR beta chain emerged from a study of regulatory T cells in long-lasting Graves disease (dated by TCRdb to about 2021). Some background on the complete study: In the newly diagnosed Graves' disease group, patients had been taking antithyroid drugs for less than 3 months. Peripheral blood TCR sequencing and RNA sequencing compared persistent Graves' disease patients with newly diagnosed Graves' disease patients. The study was registered as a clinical trial and conducted in China. A total of around 35 samples underwent TCR sequencing: about 13 from persistent and roughly 20 from newly diagnosed Graves' disease patients.

The sample holds many counts of this clonotype. It has no known antigen specificity. No much larger clone exists at a distance of one base, and base qualities are not known. Library preparation employed multiplex PCR. TCRdb names Illumina HiSeq 4000 as the instrument used. TCR beta libraries were built with iRepertoire HTBI primers and Arm-PCR amplification of CDR3 regions. Before sequencing, the PCR products underwent gel purification. The authors' pipeline ran thus. Across samples, 62 TRBV and 15 or so TRBJ segments were identified and used for gene usage analysis of CDR3 amino acid clonotypes. COPE and FqMerger were used to merge filtered high-quality paired reads into contigs. BLAST was used to align contigs to IMGT TRBV, TRBD and TRBJ reference genes, and CDR3 was defined according to IMGT. Any clonotype with a frequency above 0.1% was counted as a highly expanded clone. Shannon entropy served as the measure of repertoire diversity, while the Gini coefficient captured V-J evenness. A clonotype was considered public if more than one individual shared it. The raw public reads went through TCRdb reprocessing: fastp at Q25, MiXCR clone calling, in-frame beta chains kept. Identical CDR3 proteins give one entry, which carries the most common genes and DNA. Clone size and V and J calls follow TCRdb, not the original study. For this sample there are more than 300,000 distinct CDR3 sequences; about 16% appear just once. The ten most abundant clones make up roughly 21% of the sample.

The sample's time point label, decoded: newly diagnosed GD, antithyroid drugs for less than 3 months. For both TCR sequencing and RNA sequencing, RNA was extracted from PBMCs using TRIzol. Graves' disease was diagnosed according to American Thyroid Association guidelines. The patients came from an endocrinology department in Xi'an, China. Each patient gave approximately 8.8 milliliters of peripheral blood, collected in an EDTA anticoagulant tube. Ficoll Paque Plus density gradient separation was used to isolate PBMCs, and no additional T cell sorting was done. An Agilent 2100 Bioanalyzer and agarose gel were used to assess RNA quality, and a NanoDrop 2000 was used to measure RNA concentration. Overall results and qualifications from the work: TRBV28, TRBJ1-2 and TRBJ2-5 were preferentially used in persistent disease, while TRBV20-1 and TRBJ2-1 were favored in newly diagnosed disease. Only peripheral blood was studied, because thyroid tissue, the primary lesion, was inaccessible. Compared with newly diagnosed patients, persistent Graves' disease patients had lower TCR Shannon entropy and fewer highly expanded clones, which suggests clonal expansion. The authors noted that the small sample size was a limitation that may lower accuracy. Persistent patients shared more public clonotypes among themselves (2,741) than newly diagnosed patients did (about 900). Sequencing and analysis were limited to the TCR beta chain.

The V end loses 2 bases and the J end loses 3 bases, and a stretch of 14 bases separates them. The CDR3 goes from the cysteine to the phenylalanine over 16 residues. Kept here is only the CDR3 DNA, which spans 48 bases and is read in frame from base 1. This same sample was also part of a study on T cells in Graves' hyperthyroidism and ophthalmopathy. As that second paper reports: Graves' hyperthyroidism was defined as stable when no progression to ophthalmopathy occurred over 18 months of follow-up. Hyperthyroidism patients were newly diagnosed, with disease duration under 2 months, and aged 18 to 65 years. The study excluded patients with uncontrolled infections, other autoimmune diseases, pregnancy or lactation. Diagnoses were established on the basis of clinical symptoms, serum thyroxine and TRAb, thyroid ultrasound, and orbital computed tomography. A first-round RT-PCR of the TCR CDR3 used the HTBI primer set with the Qiagen OneStep RT-PCR kit. Most expanded thyroid clonotypes (frequency above 0.001) were also detected in blood, suggesting blood repertoires may reflect thyroid immune responses. A model built on a 13 V-J signature distinguished ophthalmopathy from stable hyperthyroidism, reaching around 88% sensitivity and around 81% specificity in cross-validation and 80%/75% in testing. During validation, the model predicted progression to ophthalmopathy a median of about 6.5 months ahead of onset, with almost 71% sensitivity and around 73% specificity. A discovery cohort of around 100 patients, approximately 45 with Graves' ophthalmopathy and about 58 with stable Graves' hyperthyroidism, was used to find distinguishing TCR V-J signatures. Prospective prediction of ophthalmopathy was tested in an independent validation cohort consisting of 18 to 20 hyperthyroidism patients and about 17 patients who later progressed to ophthalmopathy. The approximately 97 discovery patients were randomly divided into training and test sets at a 7:3 ratio. The study also compared thyroid tissue and blood T-cell repertoires from 6 or 7 Graves' hyperthyroidism patients. Following sampling, methimazole starting at 30 mg daily was given to hyperthyroidism patients, and high-dose intravenous methylprednisolone was given to ophthalmopathy patients. Libraries were constructed in a second round of multiplex PCR, after which size selection and purification were performed. The libraries were sequenced on an Illumina HiSeq2000 using paired-end 100 bp reads. SOAPnuke was used to process the raw data, with reads discarded if the reads contained adapters or uncalled bases, had a mean Phred below 15, or lacked an exact constant-primer or identifier match. COPE v1.2.5 was used to merge the high-quality paired reads, and each unique nucleotide sequence was defined as a clonotype. MiTCR v1.1 was used to align clonotypes to the IMGT TRBV, TRBD and TRBJ reference segments. Only V-J combinations with frequency above 0.0001, covering 98% to 99.2% of repertoires, were analysed. A TCS score was defined as the ratio of F50 (clonal expansion) to E x V (chaos), with BLOSUM62-based TCRdist applied between CDR3 peptides within each V-J. Welch's t-statistics and random forest reduced 500 to 550 V-J features to 13, which were used in a naive Bayes classifier (R e1071). No statistical method was used to set the sample size in advance, and investigators knew the group allocation. TCR Vbeta CDR3 sequencing of 120 to 150 peripheral blood samples (over 40 ophthalmopathy, some 75 hyperthyroidism and 17 progressor patients) is reported in the paper.

The sample in question was peripheral blood mononuclear cells (PBMCs), obtained at new diagnosis, from a patient treated with antithyroid drugs. The sequence links TRBV12-3 or TRBV12-4 to TRBJ1-5; a confident D gene designation cannot be given. The clonotype was recovered from a woman in her late teens or twenties with Graves disease. Donor details come from another sample of the same person, matched by shared clones. The CDR3 loop reads CASSLRGLGNNQPQHF. In nucleotide form, the sequence is TGTGCCAGCAGTTTACGCGGGCTAGGGAACAATCAGCCCCAGCATTTT.